This T cell receptor (beta chain) derives from a study of beta chain features in type 1 diabetes. The study's findings and limits: There was a possibility that cDNA sequencing over-represented cells with high TCR expression. TCRB CDR3 length was moderately but significantly reduced in all four CD4+ subsets of Type 1 diabetes patients. Still unanswered here is whether HLA type influences TCRB rearrangement.

Sequencing targeted expressed TCRB transcripts, as all isolated RNA had been reverse transcribed. Some clones are missing from TCRdb's copy, which holds only in-frame ones; the method was immunoSEQ multiplex PCR. The sample holds 300,000 or so clones, 13% to 15% seen once. In its sample, this clone was seen a few times. Antigen specificity is unknown. There was one heparinised blood draw per donor, averaging roughly 100 mL. Purity of each sorted population was above 98%. The germline CDR1 and CDR2 sequences are MGHDK and SYGVNS. V lost 5 bases to trimming and J lost 5 bases, with 4 bases between them. This CDR3 contains 12 residues.

The V gene is TRBV25-1, the J gene TRBJ1-6, with D unclear. This sequence originates from a man aged 25 to 40 with type 1 diabetes. Sequences were obtained from naive CD4+ T cells from blood. The CDR3 is CASSQNNSPLHF. CDR3 nucleotides: TGTGCCAGCAGTCAAAATAATTCACCCCTCCACTTT.